This passage covers 3 T cell receptor beta chains from one sample sequenced in a study of T cells expressing NK-cell markers (TCRdb year 2020). Libraries came from 5' RACE. Sequenced on an Illumina HiSeq 2000. The reads underwent TCRdb reprocessing, giving one record for each CDR3 protein sequence and no DNA. This sample's listing comprises approximately 170,000 distinct CDR3 sequences. 20% to 25% of the sample comes from the top ten. The sequencing sample was made of blood T cells: a sorted CD56 or NKG2C T cell subset, CD4+ or CD8+ T cells, or bulk PBMC T cells (not recorded which). These receptors came from a man aged 18 to 69 in good health.

This rearrangement joins TRBV5-1 to TRBJ2-5; the TRBD1 assignment by TCRdb is unverifiable without DNA. Germline V gene lookup returns CDR1 SGHRS and CDR2 YFSETQ. The CDR3 loop spans 15 amino acids. Here the CDR3 reads CASSLAGPREETQYF.

V is TRBV7-8 and J is TRBJ2-3; as DNA is missing, the TRBD2 call by TCRdb cannot be tested. CDR1 and CDR2 (germline): SGHVS, FQNEAQ. The CDR3 runs 18 residues. The CDR3 protein is CASSLAPFSGDITDTQYF.

The chain joins TRBV5-1 to TRBJ1-5. CDR1 and CDR2 from the germline V gene are SGHRS and YFSETQ. The CDR3 has 15 residues. The CDR3 spells CASRLGLGSNQPQHF.